Sequencing of this T cell receptor (beta chain) was carried out in a study of cytomegalovirus exposure and HLA in healthy donors (dated by TCRdb to the late 2010s). Background on the whole study: An earlier analysis of approximately 550 of the donors reported 250 to 350 Gb of sequence data and some 120 million unique TCR beta sequences from roughly 200 million T cells. The study aimed to test whether signatures of past pathogen exposure could be identified by cataloging public T cell receptors. Alongside the repertoire data, information on donor age, sex, ethnicity and CMV serostatus was compiled. A separate validation cohort of more than 100 different subjects was used in addition to the approximately 670-subject first cohort. Roughly five DR-DQ haplotypes were treated as single units for association and clustering because of strong linkage in the cohort. Genome-wide SNP genotypes for about 60% of the roughly 700 donors were used in a later genetic analysis, which treated that subset as a discovery cohort. Class I and class II HLA loci were covered by the typing at four-digit resolution. An earlier analysis of approximately 640 of the donors applied high-throughput TCR beta sequencing to assess whether each TCR beta V gene segment acted as functional or pseudogenic. To predict cytomegalovirus infection status, the study combined high-throughput TCR immunosequencing, statistical association of individual TCRs with disease status, and machine learning. Of the 300 to 500 genotyped donors, over 80% were placed in the genetic ancestry cluster associated with self-reported Caucasian donors. The number of donors typed differed by locus, with roughly 620-630 for A, B, C, DRB1 and DQB1, more than 500 for DQA1, 606 for DPA1, and around 460 for DPB1. The study profiled the T cell repertoires of more than 500 subjects by immunosequencing and related them to cytomegalovirus serostatus. Across 300 to 400 genotyped donors of the cohort, an average of approximately 200,000 unique TCR beta nucleotide sequences per donor were sequenced, and roughly 20% of those sequences were non-productive. Around 300 gigabases of sequencing data and some 85 million unique TCR sequences were included in an early release covering 550 to 800 HLA-typed donors. In the later analysis, no new phenotypic data were used to find candidate immune exposures; instead, reliance was placed on TCR beta sequences and their occurrence across donors. In a later analysis, previously published TCR beta repertoires from about 670 donors were re-analyzed and high-resolution HLA genotyping was added so that TCR occurrence patterns could be studied. All discovery cohort repertoires had been generated on a single sequencing platform.

This clone was seen just once. It lacks a known antigen. It has no much larger one-base neighbor in the sample; base qualities were not kept. The cohort was made up of under 800 healthy bone marrow donors. All cohort members were sampled while nominally healthy, although unrecorded immune exposures were likely present. The donor was CMV seronegative and belonged to the group of around 350 seronegative cohort members. A peripheral blood sample was provided by each donor, and peripheral blood mononuclear cells were used for TCR beta sequencing. The Qiagen DNeasy Blood Extraction Kit was used to extract genomic DNA from the blood cell samples. The library was obtained by the immunoSEQ multiplex PCR assay. The multiplex PCR relied on a mix of 60 forward primers for TCR Vbeta segments and 13 reverse primers for TCR Jbeta segments. The CDR3 region of rearranged TCR beta genes was amplified from genomic DNA with a multiplex PCR assay. The amplified TCR beta libraries were sequenced on the Illumina HiSeq System as 87-base-pair reads. As for the authors' bioinformatics: Across the 670 or so repertoires, a later analysis counted roughly 77 million unique TCR beta chains, some 11 million of which were shared by at least two donors. Raw reads were error-corrected and collapsed into unique sequences by a nearest-neighbor algorithm in which closely related sequences were merged to remove PCR and sequencing errors. V, D and J gene segments were assigned by aligning CDR3 sequences to IMGT reference sequences. For a sequence to be retained, a match of at least six nucleotides to both a V gene segment and a J gene segment was required. Rearrangements were classified as productive when the CDR3 lacked stop codons and remained in frame with V and J, and all other rearrangements were classified as non-productive. Following IMGT convention, CDR3 was defined as the stretch from the second conserved V-encoded cysteine to the conserved J-encoded phenylalanine. In an earlier analysis of around 570 of the donors, sequences lacking an unambiguous match to a single V gene segment were excluded. In an earlier analysis of some 590 of the donors, a V segment was called functional when productive rearrangements were above 56.7%, and segregating when the standard deviation between donors exceeded 5%. To diagnose cytomegalovirus status from the catalog of TCR beta chain sequences, a statistical classification framework was built. In a later analysis, TCR nucleotide sequences were compared against IMGT/GENE-DB human TR gene sequences so that V and J genes could be assigned. The TCRdist pipeline was used in a later analysis to assign CDR3 sequences and most-parsimonious VDJ recombination scenarios. In a later analysis, each TCR beta chain was defined by its CDR3 amino acid sequence together with its V-gene family, and reads lacking a unique V-gene family were excluded. A later analysis removed 592 highly shared, low-generation-probability nucleotide sequences to deal with suspected cross-contamination and a sequencing artifact. In a later analysis, a clonal expansion index was calculated for each public chain from normalized within-repertoire ranks of inferred template counts. In a later analysis, generation probabilities were computed with a VDJ recombination model fitted to out-of-frame rearrangements, and the resulting probabilities were checked against IGoR. In a later analysis, hypergeometric tests were used to score TCR-TCR, TCR-HLA and TCR-CMV co-occurrence, with a repertoire-size bias correction applied to TCR pairs. To estimate false discovery rates, a later analysis permuted the HLA or CMV assignments 20 times. In a later analysis, co-occurring TCRs were grouped with DBSCAN, and TCRdist sequence similarity was added when clustering was performed within HLA-allele-positive subsets. Repertoires with fewer than 30,000 or more than 120,000 public chains, plus five repertoires with anomalous nucleotide sharing, were excluded from co-occurrence clustering. This immuneACCESS table, as held by TCRdb, lists in-frame sequences with V and J called but not all clones. Of the missing ones, under half trace to an unresolved V gene in checked studies; the others have no known cause. D and trimming were read from the DNA, whereas the V and J calls and clone size are those reported in that table. The sample table holds just over 150,000 clones, of which around 78% were seen once. The leading ten clones occupy approximately 3% of the sample.

The junction carries 7 bases between V and J, which are trimmed by 2 bases and 5 bases respectively. The CDR1 and CDR2 encoded by the germline V gene (reference sequence) are LNHDA and SQIVND. Spanning cysteine to phenylalanine, the CDR3 consists of 13 amino acids. Only the CDR3 DNA is retained, 39 bases long and in frame from the first base. The research as a whole found: In vitro tests confirmed that a few of the cytomegalovirus-associated TCR beta chains recognize cytomegalovirus antigens. Because counts were too low, roughly 17 rarely observed V segments, including chromosome 9 orphons, were left out of the earlier analysis of about 500 of the donors. When HLA alleles, especially DR and DQ, strongly co-occurred, TCR associations were difficult to assign to individual alleles. The classifier was reported to diagnose cytomegalovirus status with high specificity and sensitivity in both the original cohort and the validation cohort. Some IMGT-functional V segments, including TRBV6-2 and TRBV6-3, could not be told apart with the 87-base-pair reads, so those segments were excluded. Compared with equally common non-associated chains, HLA-associated TCR beta chains in a later analysis were more clonally expanded and had lower generation probabilities. Linkage disequilibrium might explain the correlated functional status among segregating V segments, but an unknown experimental factor could not be ruled out. In a later analysis, 16,951 TCR beta sequences were associated with specific HLA alleles at a false discovery rate of 0.05. Broadly in line with IMGT annotations, most TCR beta V segments showed up in productive rearrangements about 87% or about 30% of the time in an earlier analysis of roughly 590 of the donors. In a later analysis, several top co-occurrence clusters were reported to appear linked to parvovirus B19, influenza, CMV and Epstein-Barr virus. In this cohort, only TCR beta chains were sequenced, and detectable features were limited by the absence of alpha or paired-chain data. The authors suggested that the approach could potentially be extended to other disease states and immunological phenotypes. Because HLA typing was unavailable for some donors at each locus, only the typed subset was used in association tests. According to a later genetic analysis, donors in an Asian-associated ancestry cluster had fewer N-insertions in productive TCRs than the approximately 630-donor mean. According to a later analysis, TCR association rates differed among HLA loci, with DRB1 alleles showing the most associated TCRs and HLA-C alleles showing the fewest. Most TCR sequences were seen in very few donors, while some public TCRs were found in many individuals. A group of highly shared sequence variants was considered likely to be a technical artifact of the sequencing pipeline. The study gave a list of more than 150 TCR beta chains associated with cytomegalovirus. In a later genetic analysis, a missense DCLRE1C variant was associated with V-gene and J-gene trimming of TCR beta chains, and the association was replicated in an independent cohort. Roughly uniform sequencing depth across donors was assumed in presence/absence analyses, although this assumption may not hold. A further reported finding was that TCR beta sequences accurately predicted the HLA-A and HLA-B alleles for most subjects in the first cohort. CMV serostatus was the only immune exposure information available for the cohort. In a later analysis, most CMV-associated TCR beta chains were found to appear HLA-restricted, with HLA associations seemingly driven largely by CMV exposure.

Sequenced sample: PBMCs. The sequence joins TRBV19 to TRBJ2-1; no confident D gene assignment can be made. The receptor comes from a woman aged 40 to 50 in good health and CMV-seronegative. The CDR3 amino acid sequence is: CASSIMANNEQFF. The sequenced DNA is TGTGCCAGTAGTATAATGGCAAACAATGAGCAGTTCTTC.